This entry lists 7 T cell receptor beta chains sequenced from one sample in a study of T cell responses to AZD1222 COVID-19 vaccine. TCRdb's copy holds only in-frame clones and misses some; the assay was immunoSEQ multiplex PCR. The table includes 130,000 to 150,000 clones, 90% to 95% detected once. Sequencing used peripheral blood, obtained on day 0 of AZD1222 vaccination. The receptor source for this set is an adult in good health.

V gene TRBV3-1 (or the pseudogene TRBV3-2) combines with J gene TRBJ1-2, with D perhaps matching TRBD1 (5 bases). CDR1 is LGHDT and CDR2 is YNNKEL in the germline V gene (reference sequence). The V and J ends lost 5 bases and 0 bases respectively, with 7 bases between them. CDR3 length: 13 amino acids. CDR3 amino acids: CASSVRANYGYTF. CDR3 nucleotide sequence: TGTGCCAGCAGCGTCAGGGCTAACTATGGCTACACCTTC.

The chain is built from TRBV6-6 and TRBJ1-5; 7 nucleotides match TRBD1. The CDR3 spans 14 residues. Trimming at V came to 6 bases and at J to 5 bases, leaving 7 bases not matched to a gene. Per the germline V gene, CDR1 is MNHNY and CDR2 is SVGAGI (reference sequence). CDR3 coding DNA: TGTGCCAGCAGCTCGGACAGGAGTTATCAGCCCCAGCATTTT. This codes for CASSSDRSYQPQHF.

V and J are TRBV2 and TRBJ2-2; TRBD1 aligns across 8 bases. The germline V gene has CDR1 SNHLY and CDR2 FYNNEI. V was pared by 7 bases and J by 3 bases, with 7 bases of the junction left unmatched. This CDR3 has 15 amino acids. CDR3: CASNYDRGYTGELFF. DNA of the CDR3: TGTGCCAGCAATTACGACAGGGGATACACCGGGGAGCTGTTTTTT.

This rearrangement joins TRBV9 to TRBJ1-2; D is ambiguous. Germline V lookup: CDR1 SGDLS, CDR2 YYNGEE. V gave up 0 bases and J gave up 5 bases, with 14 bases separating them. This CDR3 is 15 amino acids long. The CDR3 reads CASSVGSWVWYGYTF. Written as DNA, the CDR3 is TGTGCCAGCAGCGTAGGTTCCTGGGTTTGGTATGGCTACACCTTC.

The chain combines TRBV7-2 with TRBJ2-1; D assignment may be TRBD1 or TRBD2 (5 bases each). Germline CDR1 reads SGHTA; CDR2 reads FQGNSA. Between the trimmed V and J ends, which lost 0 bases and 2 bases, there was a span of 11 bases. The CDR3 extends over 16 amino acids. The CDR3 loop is CASSLAPGTTYNEQFF. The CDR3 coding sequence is TGTGCCAGCAGCTTAGCGCCGGGGACCACCTACAATGAGCAGTTCTTC.

CDR3 DNA: TGTGCCAGCAGTCGGGGGATCGGCAATCAGCCCCAGCATTTT. The encoded protein is CASSRGIGNQPQHF. The chain links TRBV27 to TRBJ1-5, with a weak D call TRBD1 (5 bases). Per the germline V gene, CDR1 is MNHEY and CDR2 is SMNVEV (reference sequence). This CDR3 has 14 residues. V was trimmed by 5 bases and J by 2 bases, leaving 10 bases between them.

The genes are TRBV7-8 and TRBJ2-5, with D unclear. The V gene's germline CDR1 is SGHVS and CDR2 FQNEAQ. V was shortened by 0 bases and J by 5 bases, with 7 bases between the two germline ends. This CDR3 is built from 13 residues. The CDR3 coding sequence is TGTGCCAGCAGCTTAGCCCGAACGGAGACCCAGTACTTC. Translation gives CASSLARTETQYF.